These 4 T cell receptor beta chains were sequenced from one sample in a study of T cells after posttransplantation cyclophosphamide. Assay: immunoSEQ multiplex PCR; the TCRdb copy retains only in-frame clones and omits some. The sample carries 66,000 or so clones, around 95% recorded once. The sequenced sample was PBMCs. Receptor source: a woman younger than 45 in good health and a related stem cell transplant donor.

The count of this clone is one. Other DNA sequences in the sample encode the same CDR3. The chain links TRBV6-6 to TRBJ1-3; D gene uncertain. The CDR3 is made up of 15 amino acids. With 6 bases removed from V and 0 bases from J, the gap between germline ends came to 12 bases. Germline V gene sequence: CDR1 MNHNY, CDR2 SVGAGI (reference sequence). The CDR3 is CASRPPGASGNTIYF. DNA of the CDR3: TGTGCCAGCAGGCCCCCTGGAGCCTCTGGAAACACCATATATTTT.

As concerns this clone: No DNA is shown, since the ends of the CDR3 on it are uncertain; the CDR3 is the one TCRdb lists. V usage is TRBV28 and J usage is TRBJ1-5; the D segment call TRBD1 is taken from the table without a DNA check. The germline CDR1 and CDR2 sequences are MDHEN and SYDVKM. The CDR3 totals 17 residues, both ends included. CDR3 protein: CASSTSDRGHDNQPQHF.

The chain employs TRBV5-1 and TRBJ2-5; 7 nucleotides match TRBD2. V lost 4 bases and J lost 5; bases outside the gene matches: 8. Germline V lookup: CDR1 SGHRS, CDR2 YFSETQ. This CDR3 contains 14 residues. The CDR3 loop reads CASSAGEVRETQYF. In nucleotides, the CDR3 is TGCGCCAGCAGCGCGGGGGAGGTCCGGGAGACCCAGTACTTC.

This chain uses TRBV4-1 with TRBJ2-3; TRBD2 aligns across 13 bases. The CDR3 is 17 amino acids. Germline V gene sequence: CDR1 MGHRA, CDR2 YSYEKL. Trimming cost V 0 bases and J 3 bases; bases outside gene matches: 3. DNA for the CDR3: TGCGCCAGCAGCCAAGAACTAGCGGGGGGGCCGACAGATACGCAGTATTTT. Its translation: CASSQELAGGPTDTQYF.